This T cell receptor (beta chain) was captured by sequencing in a study of blood T cell repertoires in COVID-19. This table comes from immunoSEQ multiplex PCR, and its TCRdb copy is limited to in-frame clones, with some not included. The sample lists a few hundred thousand clones; roughly nine tenths were seen once. Germline CDR1 and CDR2: SNHLY and FYNNEI. CDR3 length equals 17 residues. V was clipped by 4 bases and J by 0 bases; unmatched bases: 11. Sequencing input: peripheral blood. The TCR was taken from a man aged 40-55 years with active or convalescent COVID-19. The rearrangement links TRBV2 to TRBJ2-7, with 8 bases lining up with TRBD2. DNA for the CDR3: TGTGCCAGCAGTGGGCTGCAGGGTAGCGGGACCTCCTACGAGCAGTACTTC. Translated: CASSGLQGSGTSYEQYF. The complete variable domain, with remaining parts taken from reference TRBV2 and TRBJ2-7, reads EPEVTQTPSHQVTQMGQEVILRCVPISNHLYFYWYRQILGQKVEFLVSFYNNEISEKSEIFDDQFSVERPDGSNFTLKIRSTKLEDSAMYFCASSGLQGSGTSYEQYFGPGTRLTVT.